The 26 T cell receptor beta chains in this list originate from one sample, sequenced in a study of blood T cell repertoires in COVID-19. Sequencing used immunoSEQ multiplex PCR; TCRdb keeps in-frame clones, though not all of them. The data contain 84,000 or so clones, around 80% of them singletons. Sequences were obtained from peripheral blood. These receptors all stem from a man between 65 and 85 years old with acute or convalescent COVID-19.

The chain combines TRBV4-1 with TRBJ2-7; 7 bases match TRBD1. The V gene's germline CDR1 is MGHRA and CDR2 YSYEKL. V shed 1 base, J shed 2 bases, and the junction held 2 bases outside the gene matches. This CDR3 is 14 amino acids long. The CDR3 here is CASSQGQGTYEQYV. For the CDR3, the DNA is TGCGCCAGCAGCCAAGGACAGGGAACCTACGAGCAGTACGTC.

The rearrangement uses TRBV5-1 and TRBJ1-2; the match to TRBD1 covers 10 bases. The CDR3 covers 14 residues. V trimming: 3 bases; J trimming: 7 bases; junction bases outside the gene matches: 6. Germline values: CDR1 SGHRS, CDR2 YFSETQ. In DNA form, the CDR3 reads TGCGCCAGCAGCTCCGGGACAGGGGTTCTTGGCTACACCTTC. It encodes CASSSGTGVLGYTF.

V and J are TRBV6-6 and TRBJ2-3, with D perhaps TRBD1 (6 bases). Between the trimmed V and J ends, which lost 2 bases and 0 bases, there was a span of 9 bases. The V gene's germline CDR1 is MNHNY and CDR2 SVGAGI (reference sequence). This CDR3 spans 15 amino acids. The CDR3: CASSYGQGSTDTQYF. CDR3 DNA sequence: TGTGCCAGCAGTTACGGGCAGGGGAGCACAGATACGCAGTATTTT.

The chain joins TRBV5-1 to TRBJ1-3, with D possibly TRBD1 on 5 matching bases. Germline assignment: CDR1 SGHRS and CDR2 YFSETQ. This CDR3 has 15 residues. Trimming removed 0 bases at V and 0 bases at J, with 7 bases between. CDR3 region: CASSLEDNSGNTIYF. The CDR3 coding sequence is TGCGCCAGCAGCTTGGAGGACAACTCTGGAAACACCATATATTTT.

As DNA, the CDR3 is TGTGCCAGCAGCCACCCAGACACAGATACGCAGTATTTT. Its protein is CASSHPDTDTQYF. This chain connects TRBV3-1 (or the pseudogene TRBV3-2) to TRBJ2-3; no clear D gene. The germline V gene encodes CDR1 LGHDT and CDR2 YNNKEL (reference sequence). V was shortened by 3 bases and J by 2 bases, with 6 bases between the two germline ends. This CDR3 region has 13 residues.

The count of this clone is one. The CDR3 reads CASSFSGGAVGEQFF. The CDR3 DNA is TGTGCCAGCAGCTTCAGCGGGGGGGCCGTTGGTGAGCAGTTCTTC. This chain connects TRBV9 to TRBJ2-1; 10 nucleotides agree with TRBD2. The CDR3 is 15 amino acids. Trimming removed 4 bases from V and 9 bases from J; junction bases left unmatched: 10. The germline V gene encodes CDR1 SGDLS and CDR2 YYNGEE.

The V call is TRBV2, the J call TRBJ1-1; possible D gene TRBD1, 6 bases. V shed 8 bases and J shed 2 bases, with 15 bases lying between them. Germline assignment: CDR1 SNHLY and CDR2 FYNNEI. This CDR3 has 14 amino acids. The CDR3 DNA reads TGTGCCAGCTACCAGGGGCAATTTAACACTGAAGCTTTCTTT. Translation gives CASYQGQFNTEAFF. Full variable domain (rest looked up from reference TRBV2 and TRBJ1-1): EPEVTQTPSHQVTQMGQEVILRCVPISNHLYFYWYRQILGQKVEFLVSFYNNEISEKSEIFDDQFSVERPDGSNFTLKIRSTKLEDSAMYFCASYQGQFNTEAFFGQGTRLTVV.

V is TRBV18 and J is TRBJ2-2, with TRBD1 as a possible D gene (6 bases). Per germline, CDR1 KGHSH and CDR2 LQKENI. Trimming removed 1 base at V and 4 bases at J, with 10 bases between. This CDR3 contains 15 residues. CDR3 loop: CASSPRGTTTGELFF. CDR3 nucleotide sequence: TGTGCCAGCTCACCACGGGGGACAACCACCGGGGAGCTGTTTTTT.

The V gene is TRBV12-2, the J gene TRBJ1-6. TRBV12-2 is a pseudogene locus. The CDR3 extends over 15 amino acids. The chain's CDR3 is CASRSRPTINSPLHF. The CDR3 coding sequence is TGTGCAAGTCGCTCACGACCGACTATCAATTCACCCCTCCACTTT.

Remarks on this clone: The sample holds other DNA sequences that translate to the same CDR3. The chain has TRBV5-1 and TRBJ2-3; 7 bases are a match to TRBD2. This CDR3 spans 13 amino acids. After removal of 2 bases from V and 3 bases from J, the junction contained 0 bases not matched to a gene. Per the germline V gene, CDR1 is SGHRS and CDR2 is YFSETQ. CDR3 sequence reads: CASSFGGTDTQYF. For the CDR3, the DNA is TGCGCCAGCAGCTTCGGGGGGACAGATACGCAGTATTTT.

V is TRBV3-1 (or the pseudogene TRBV3-2) and J is TRBJ2-2; the D is unclear. Trimming left V 4 bases short and J 0 bases short, with 12 bases between. The CDR3 consists of 16 residues. From germline, CDR1 is LGHDT and CDR2 YNNKEL (reference sequence). The DNA for the CDR3 is TGTGCCAGCAGCCGCATGGAGAATTCGAACACCGGGGAGCTGTTTTTT. This gives the protein CASSRMENSNTGELFF.

The CDR3 here is CSVVGTGGIEQYF. The DNA of the CDR3 is TGCAGCGTTGTCGGGACAGGGGGCATCGAGCAGTACTTC. This chain links TRBV29-1 with TRBJ2-7, with TRBD1 matching over 12 bases. The CDR3 covers 13 residues. V shed 4 bases, J shed 6 bases, and the junction held 4 bases outside the gene matches. Germline V gives CDR1 SQVTM, CDR2 ANQGSEA.

This rearrangement joins TRBV7-9 to TRBJ1-4; D is possibly TRBD1 (6 bases). Germline V gene sequence: CDR1 SEHNR, CDR2 FQNEAQ (reference sequence). Trimming took off 2 bases at V and 5 bases at J, with 21 bases between the two ends. The CDR3 contains 18 residues. The CDR3, as DNA: TGTGCCAGCAGCTTATTTGCCCTAGCCGGGCAGGGGAATGAAAAACTGTTTTTT. This gives the protein CASSLFALAGQGNEKLFF.

This chain joins TRBV6-1 and TRBJ2-1; 9 bases line up with TRBD2. CDR1 MNHNS and CDR2 SASEGT come from the germline V gene. V was clipped by 3 bases and J by 3 bases; unmatched bases: 6. The length of the CDR3 is 16 residues. In DNA form, the CDR3 reads TGTGCCAGCAGTGATTCAGCGGGGGGAGGCTACAATGAGCAGTTCTTC. Amino acid sequence: CASSDSAGGGYNEQFF.

The gene calls are TRBV2 and TRBJ2-7; D unclear. CDR3 length equals 15 residues. V was clipped by 4 bases and J by 0 bases, with 13 bases between them. From germline, CDR1 is SNHLY and CDR2 FYNNEI. This CDR3 reads CASSGSQVSSYEQYV. The CDR3 nucleotides are TGTGCCAGCAGTGGAAGTCAGGTCAGCTCCTACGAGCAGTACGTC.

The rearrangement joins TRBV5-8 to TRBJ1-6, with no clear D. The ends were cut back, 0 bases at V and 3 bases at J, with 10 bases in the middle. Germline V gene lookup returns CDR1 SGHTS and CDR2 YDEGEE. The CDR3 loop spans 16 amino acids. Here the CDR3 reads CASSLGGNFYNSPLHF. The CDR3 DNA sequence: TGTGCCAGCAGCTTGGGAGGGAACTTCTATAATTCACCCCTCCACTTT.

J is TRBJ2-5 and V is TRBV7-2, with TRBD2 as a possible D gene (6 bases). This CDR3 has 14 amino acids. Germline V gene data show CDR1 as SGHTA and CDR2 as FQGNSA. Trimming stripped 5 bases from V and 3 bases from J, with 13 bases between. This CDR3 is CASSPYRGKETQYF. The CDR3 DNA sequence: TGTGCCAGCAGCCCGTACCGGGGGAAAGAGACCCAGTACTTC.

The rearrangement uses TRBV19 and TRBJ2-1; TRBD1 aligns across 7 bases. The germline V gene has CDR1 LNHDA and CDR2 SQIVND (reference sequence). This CDR3 has 15 residues. After removal of 2 bases from V and 6 bases from J, the junction contained 7 bases not matched to a gene. For the CDR3, the DNA is TGTGCCAGTAGTATATTAGGACAGGTGGGCAATGAGCAGTTCTTC. This encodes CASSILGQVGNEQFF.

This chain uses TRBV4-1 with TRBJ1-4, with D possibly TRBD1 on 5 matching bases. From germline, CDR1 is MGHRA and CDR2 YSYEKL. Trimming cost V 1 base and J 2 bases, with 14 bases left between them. The CDR3 is 17 amino acids. This chain's CDR3 is CASSQGPPRATNEKLFF. The CDR3 DNA reads as TGCGCCAGCAGCCAAGGCCCCCCCAGGGCGACTAATGAAAAACTGTTTTTT.

The rearrangement uses TRBV3-1 (or the pseudogene TRBV3-2) and TRBJ2-3; TRBD2 agrees at 16 bases. This CDR3 has 19 amino acids. Germline CDR1 LGHDT, CDR2 YNNKEL (reference sequence). V was pared by 3 bases and J by 1 base, with 7 bases of the junction left unmatched. CDR3 amino acids: CASSQPGTSGGVGTDTQYF. The CDR3 coding sequence is TGTGCCAGCAGCCAGCCCGGGACTAGCGGGGGGGTGGGCACAGATACGCAGTATTTT.

V gene TRBV11-2 combines with J gene TRBJ2-5, with a possible D match to TRBD2 (5 bases). Between the trimmed V and J ends, which lost 5 bases and 5 bases, there was a span of 12 bases. Germline loops: CDR1 SGHAT, CDR2 FQNNGV. This CDR3 spans 13 amino acids. In DNA form, the CDR3 reads TGTGCCAGCAGCGCTGCCGGCGGGGAGACCCAGTACTTC. It translates to CASSAAGGETQYF.

This rearrangement joins TRBV19 to TRBJ2-3, with 9 positions matching TRBD2. The germline CDR1 and CDR2 sequences are LNHDA and SQIVND (reference sequence). This CDR3 spans 14 amino acids. J lost 9 bases, V lost 3 bases, and 7 bases had no gene match. The CDR3 protein is CASSMAGGPRTQYF. Written as DNA, the CDR3 is TGTGCCAGTAGTATGGCGGGGGGGCCGAGGACGCAGTATTTT. Supplemented by reference TRBV19 and TRBJ2-3, the full variable domain reads DGGITQSPKYLFRKEGQNVTLSCEQNLNHDAMYWYRQDPGQGLRLIYYSQIVNDFQKGDIAEGYSVSREKKESFPLTVTSAQKNPTAFYLCASSMAGGPRTQYFGPGTRLTVL.

The V gene is TRBV18, the J gene TRBJ1-2; 9 bases fit TRBD1. CDR1 is KGHSH, CDR2 LQKENI, per germline. J lost 0 bases, V lost 4 bases, and 3 bases had no gene match. The CDR3 spans 15 residues. CDR3 sequence reads: CASSLGQGANYGYTF. CDR3 sequence (DNA): TGTGCCAGCTCACTGGGACAGGGAGCTAACTATGGCTACACCTTC.

V usage is TRBV9 and J usage is TRBJ1-5; 8 bases agree with TRBD1. This CDR3 has 15 residues. Germline CDR1 and CDR2: SGDLS and YYNGEE. The V gene end was trimmed by 0 bases and the J gene end by 7 bases; junction bases not matched to a gene: 6. The DNA for the CDR3 is TGTGCCAGCAGCGTAGGTCAGGGGGCAAGGCAGCCCCAGCATTTT. Translation: CASSVGQGARQPQHF.

V and J are TRBV27 and TRBJ2-4; 8 nucleotides align to TRBD1. Germline loops: CDR1 MNHEY, CDR2 SMNVEV (reference sequence). The CDR3 length is 14 residues. Trimming removed 6 bases from V and 6 bases from J; junction bases left unmatched: 7. CDR3 loop: CASSLDRVGNIQYF. In DNA, the CDR3 is TGTGCCAGCAGCCTGGACAGGGTCGGAAACATTCAGTACTTC.

The genes are TRBV2 and TRBJ1-1, with 7 bases matching TRBD1. CDR3 size: 13 residues. V lost 6 bases, J lost 6 bases, and 7 bases stayed unmatched. Germline assignment: CDR1 SNHLY and CDR2 FYNNEI. The CDR3 is CASRDRRDAEAFF. CDR3 bases: TGTGCCAGCAGGGACAGGAGGGACGCTGAAGCTTTCTTT.